This T cell receptor beta chain originates from a study of control samples from healthy donors and cancer patients. Germline V CDR1 and CDR2: LGHDT, YNNKEL (reference sequence). The CDR3 has 17 residues. The V segment lost 4 bases and the J segment 4 bases; nucleotides outside the gene matches: 14. The data were produced by immunoSEQ multiplex PCR, yet TCRdb's version contains in-frame clones alone and is incomplete. Of tens of thousands of clones listed, 91% are singletons. Input material: PBMCs. This sequence originates from a man aged 50-59 years with lung cancer. V gene TRBV3-1 (or the pseudogene TRBV3-2) combines with J gene TRBJ2-5; 8 bases fit TRBD2. The CDR3 DNA follows: TGTGCCAGCAGCCTCGGCCCAGGAGCGGGGGTACGAGAGACCCAGTACTTC. Amino acid sequence: CASSLGPGAGVRETQYF.